This T cell receptor beta chain emerged from a study of OX40 agonist ivuxolimab in advanced cancers. With respect to the entire study: Ivuxolimab, which targeted the costimulatory receptor OX40 (CD134), was an agonistic, fully human IgG2 monoclonal antibody. Intravenous ivuxolimab was administered to patients every 2 weeks at six dose levels: 0.01, 0.1, 0.3, 1.5, 3 and 10 mg/kg. Of the 50 to 55 dose-escalation patients, hepatocellular carcinoma was present in 19, melanoma in roughly 15, renal cell carcinoma in 9 and head and neck cancer in 9. In the dose-escalation cohort, around four fifths of patients were male, and the mean age was roughly 60 years with a range of roughly 20 to 85. Patients were allowed to have had prior anti-PD-1, anti-PD-L1 or anti-CTLA-4 therapy, and 40% to 45% of the dose-escalation patients had been treated with checkpoint inhibitors. Partial responses were achieved by three dose-escalation patients, of whom one had hepatocellular carcinoma and two had cutaneous melanoma. Peripheral TCRbeta sequencing aimed to test whether ivuxolimab altered TCR sequence diversity and caused clonal T-cell expansion. The paper describes the monotherapy dose-escalation part (N of about 54 patients) of the phase I trial of ivuxolimab. Overall results and qualifications from the work: After ivuxolimab, more expanded clones were found on average in CD8+ T cells than in CD4+ T cells. Low levels of normalized T-cell clonal expansion were also seen in some patients who did not respond. The antigen specificity of the clonally expanded peripheral T cells was not determined. In the 0.1-3.0 mg/kg groups, partial responders were among the patients with the lowest normalized peripheral clonal expansion, particularly in CD8+ T cells. At doses from 0.1 to 3.0 mg/kg, clonal expansion was seen in both CD4+ and CD8+ blood T cells between baseline and week 6.

The germline V gene provides CDR1 KGHSH and CDR2 LQKENI. The CDR3, from cysteine to phenylalanine, totals 14 residues. Only the CDR3 part of the read is kept: 42 bases, read in frame from the first base. Here V drops 3 bases and J drops 3 bases, and the junction holds 3 bases not matched to any gene. Patients with a history of autoimmune disease or receiving systemic immunosuppression were excluded from the trial. In every dose cohort, peripheral blood was drawn for TCR sequencing at baseline, cycle 4 day 1, and cycle 7 day 1. The samples were drawn from a first-in-human, open-label, multicenter phase I dose-escalation trial of ivuxolimab. Adults with locally advanced or metastatic melanoma, renal cell carcinoma, hepatocellular carcinoma or head and neck squamous cell carcinoma were enrolled in the trial. Before TCR sequencing, CD4+ T cells and CD8+ T cells from peripheral blood were sorted into separate populations.

Notes on this clone: The clone's antigen remains unknown. No much larger clone is present one base from it, and per-base qualities are unavailable.

Genomic DNA was extracted from sorted cells for sequencing of the TCRbeta CDR3 region. The immunoSEQ Assay was used for sequencing of TCRbeta CDR3 regions. Not all clones reach the TCRdb copy of this immuneACCESS table, which keeps in-frame sequences only. Checked studies attribute under half of the gap to unresolved V genes and leave the rest unexplained. The sample records roughly 79,000 clones, around 92% of which are singletons. The ten biggest clones cover around 0.53% of the sample. The V and J genes are TRBV18 and TRBJ2-5; 8 junctional bases match TRBD1. The TCR originated in an adult with an advanced solid tumor such as melanoma, head and neck, liver or kidney cancer. The sequenced sample was CD4+ or CD8+ T cells sorted from blood, obtained in a trial of the OX40 agonist ivuxolimab. CDR3 region: CASSPGTGEETQYF. Here is the DNA: TGTGCCAGCTCACCCGGGACAGGAGAAGAGACCCAGTACTTC.